The T cell receptor (beta chain) described here comes from a study of blood T cell repertoires in COVID-19. Study in general: Researchers got acute and convalescent COVID-19 samples from the United States, Italy and Spain. T cells, B-cell-depleted T cells, or PBMCs supplied cDNA or gDNA.

V was pared by 6 bases and J by 4 bases, with 11 bases between. The germline gives CDR1 KGHDR, CDR2 SFDVKD. This CDR3 is 13 amino acids long. Cohorts were based on clinical histories the participants reported. Libraries were prepared by immunoSEQ multiplex PCR; TCRdb keeps only in-frame clonotypes and omits some of them. This table has around 300,000 clones, roughly 87% appearing once. The origin of this receptor is a woman aged 25 to 39 who had recovered from COVID-19. Sequenced: PBMCs or T cells enriched from blood (not recorded which). The chain has TRBV24-1 and TRBJ1-2; TRBD1 is a possible D gene (6 bases). CDR3 sequence (DNA): TGTGCCACCAGTATGACAGGAGCCTATGGCTACACCTTC. Translating it yields CATSMTGAYGYTF.